A selection of T cell receptor beta chains follows, all from one sample in a study of T cell repertoires in cytomegalovirus infection. TCRdb reprocessed the reads with MiXCR, giving one entry per CDR3 protein. The sample has tens of thousands of distinct CDR3 sequences, 20% to 25% seen once. Antigens of these TCRs are unknown. Sequencing was carried out using PBMCs, sequenced either directly or after in vitro stimulation (not recorded which). These receptor sequences come from a human donor in good health (CMV status not recorded). Some clones in this sample may be carry-over from other donors' samples. The CDR3 runs from the conserved cysteine through the conserved F or W. Fields, in order: J gene, CDR3 length, D gene, V gene, clone size, CDR3 DNA, CDR3 protein. A D gene is named only where the DNA matches it firmly. Size values are once, few and many counts, or a class for expanded clones, and some rows have none.

j_call: TRBJ1-4; cdr3_length: 14; d_call: NA; v_call: TRBV12-3/TRBV12-4; clone_size: many; cdr3_nt: TGTGCCAGCAGCCCGGGGCCGTCTAATGAAAAACTGTTTTTT; cdr3_aa: CASSPGPSNEKLFF
j_call: TRBJ2-2; cdr3_length: 15; d_call: NA; v_call: TRBV5-1; clone_size: few; cdr3_nt: TGCGCCAGCACCCGCTCAGGGCCTGGCACCGGGGAGCTGTTTTTT; cdr3_aa: CASTRSGPGTGELFF
j_call: TRBJ2-7; cdr3_length: 15; d_call: NA; v_call: TRBV9; clone_size: many; cdr3_nt: TGTGCCAGCAGCGCGGAATTGGAGCCCCCCTACGAGCAGTACTTC; cdr3_aa: CASSAELEPPYEQYF
j_call: TRBJ2-7; cdr3_length: 13; d_call: NA; v_call: TRBV7-2; clone_size: many; cdr3_nt: TGTGCCAGCAGCTCCCCGCCGCTCTACGAGCAGTACTTC; cdr3_aa: CASSSPPLYEQYF
j_call: TRBJ2-2; cdr3_length: 14; d_call: NA; v_call: TRBV6-1; clone_size: few; cdr3_nt: TGTGCCAGCCGGGGGTACATAGGCACCGGGGAGCTGTTTTTT; cdr3_aa: CASRGYIGTGELFF
j_call: TRBJ2-2; cdr3_length: 12; d_call: NA; v_call: TRBV19; clone_size: few; cdr3_nt: TGTGCCAGTAGTCCCAGCGGTACCGTGCTGTTTTTT; cdr3_aa: CASSPSGTVLFF
j_call: TRBJ2-7; cdr3_length: 14; d_call: TRBD1; v_call: TRBV10-2; clone_size: few; cdr3_nt: TGCGCCAGCAGGGAAGACAGGGGTGGCTACGAGCAGTACTTC; cdr3_aa: CASREDRGGYEQYF
j_call: TRBJ1-5; cdr3_length: 13; d_call: NA; v_call: TRBV7-2; clone_size: NA; cdr3_nt: TGTGCCAGCAGCGGAAGAGGCAATCAGCCCCAGCATTTT; cdr3_aa: CASSGRGNQPQHF
j_call: TRBJ2-1; cdr3_length: 16; d_call: TRBD2; v_call: TRBV7-6; clone_size: NA; cdr3_nt: TGTGCCAGCAGCTCCCCCGCGGGAGCTAGCAACAATGTGCAGGTCTTC; cdr3_aa: CASSSPAGASNNVQVF
j_call: TRBJ2-1; cdr3_length: 18; d_call: TRBD2; v_call: TRBV7-8; clone_size: many; cdr3_nt: TGTGCCAGCAGCACCTCCCCACAGACTAGCGGGACATACAATGAGCAGTTCTTC; cdr3_aa: CASSTSPQTSGTYNEQFF